The T cell receptor beta chain under discussion was sequenced for a study of shared clonotypes between healthy human individuals. The naive CD8 population came from CD45RO-negative cells selected for CCR7, without terminally differentiated effector memory CD45RA+ cells. Free of recent acute infections or vaccinations, the donors were healthy HIV-negative adults. Donors were Caucasian adults residing in Nashville, Tennessee, USA. Each cell subset's genomic DNA was divided evenly among several immunoSEQ plates. Profiling relied on immunoSEQ multiplex PCR, and the TCRdb table lists in-frame clones only, not all of them. The table includes some 2,100,000 clones, 85% to 95% detected once. In germline, CDR1 is MDHEN, CDR2 SYDVKM. Trimming shortened V by 2 bases and J by 5 bases, and 11 bases separated the two germline ends. This CDR3 has 14 amino acids.

Source material: naive CD8+ T cells from PBMCs. This chain links TRBV28 with TRBJ2-3; D unresolved. This TCR came from a man aged 18 to 29 in good health. Some clones in this sample may be carry-over from other donors' samples. As DNA, the CDR3 is TGTGCCAGCAGTTTAAGTGGGCGAGGAGATACGCAGTATTTT. Its protein product is CASSLSGRGDTQYF.